This TCR beta chain was retrieved from a study of blood T cell repertoires in COVID-19. Sequenced by immunoSEQ multiplex PCR; TCRdb stores in-frame clones only, minus some. Of fewer than 150,000 clones in the sample, around 79% were seen once. Germline values: CDR1 SGHRS, CDR2 YFSETQ. V gave up 0 bases and J gave up 10 bases, with 16 bases separating them. This CDR3 contains 14 residues. The receptor was derived from a man aged 45-65 years with acute or convalescent COVID-19. What was sequenced was peripheral blood. The gene calls are TRBV5-1 and TRBJ1-1; weak D call: TRBD1 (5 bases). CDR3 loop: CASSLEATEGIAFF. The CDR3, as DNA: TGCGCCAGCAGCTTGGAGGCTACGGAGGGGATAGCTTTCTTT.